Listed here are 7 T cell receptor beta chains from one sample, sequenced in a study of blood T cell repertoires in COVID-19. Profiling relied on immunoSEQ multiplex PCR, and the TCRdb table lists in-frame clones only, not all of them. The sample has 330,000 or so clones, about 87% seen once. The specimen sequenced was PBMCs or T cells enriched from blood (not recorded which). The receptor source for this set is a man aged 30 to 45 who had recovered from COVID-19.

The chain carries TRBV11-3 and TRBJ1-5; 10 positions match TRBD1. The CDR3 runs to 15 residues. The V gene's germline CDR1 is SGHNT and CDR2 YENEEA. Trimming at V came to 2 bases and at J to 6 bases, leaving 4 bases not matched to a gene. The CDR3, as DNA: TGTGCCAGCAGCTTACAGACAGGGGGCGGTCAGCCCCAGCATTTT. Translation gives CASSLQTGGGQPQHF.

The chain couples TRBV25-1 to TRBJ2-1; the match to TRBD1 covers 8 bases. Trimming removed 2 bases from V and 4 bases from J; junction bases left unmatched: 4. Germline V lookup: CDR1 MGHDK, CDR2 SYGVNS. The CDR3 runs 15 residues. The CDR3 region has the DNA TGTGCCAGCAGTGAACGGACAGGGTTTTACAATGAGCAGTTCTTC. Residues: CASSERTGFYNEQFF.

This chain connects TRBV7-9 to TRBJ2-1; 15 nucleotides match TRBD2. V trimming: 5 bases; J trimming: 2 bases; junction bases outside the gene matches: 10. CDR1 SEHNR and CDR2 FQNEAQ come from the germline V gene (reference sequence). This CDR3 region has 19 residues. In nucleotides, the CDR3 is TGTGCCAGCAGCATCTACCCGGGACTAGCGGGGGGAACCTACAATGAGCAGTTCTTC. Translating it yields CASSIYPGLAGGTYNEQFF.

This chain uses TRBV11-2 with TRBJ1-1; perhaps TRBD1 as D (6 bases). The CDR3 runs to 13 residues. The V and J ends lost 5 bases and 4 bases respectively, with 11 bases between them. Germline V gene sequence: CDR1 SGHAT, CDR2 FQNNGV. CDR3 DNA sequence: TGTGCCAGCAGCCTGGGGGCCTCCACTGAAGCTTTCTTT. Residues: CASSLGASTEAFF.

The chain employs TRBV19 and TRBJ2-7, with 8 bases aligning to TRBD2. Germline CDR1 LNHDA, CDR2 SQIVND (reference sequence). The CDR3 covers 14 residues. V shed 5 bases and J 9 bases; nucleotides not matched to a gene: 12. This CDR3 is CASSPAPGGPWQYF. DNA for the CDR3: TGTGCCAGTAGTCCGGCCCCGGGGGGGCCTTGGCAGTACTTC. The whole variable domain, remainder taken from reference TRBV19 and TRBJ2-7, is DGGITQSPKYLFRKEGQNVTLSCEQNLNHDAMYWYRQDPGQGLRLIYYSQIVNDFQKGDIAEGYSVSREKKESFPLTVTSAQKNPTAFYLCASSPAPGGPWQYFGPGTRLTVT.

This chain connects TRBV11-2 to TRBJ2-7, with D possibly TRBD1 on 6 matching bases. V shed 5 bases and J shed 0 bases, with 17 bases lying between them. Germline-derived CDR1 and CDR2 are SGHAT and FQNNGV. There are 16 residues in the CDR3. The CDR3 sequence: CASSDPGQGTSYEQYF. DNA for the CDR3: TGTGCCAGCAGCGACCCTGGCCAGGGGACCTCCTACGAGCAGTACTTC.

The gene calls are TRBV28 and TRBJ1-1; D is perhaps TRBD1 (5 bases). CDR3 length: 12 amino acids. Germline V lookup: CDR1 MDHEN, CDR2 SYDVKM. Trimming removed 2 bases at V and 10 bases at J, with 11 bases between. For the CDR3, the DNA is TGTGCCAGCAGTTTACAGAGCAGGGTAGCTTTCTTT. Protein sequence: CASSLQSRVAFF.